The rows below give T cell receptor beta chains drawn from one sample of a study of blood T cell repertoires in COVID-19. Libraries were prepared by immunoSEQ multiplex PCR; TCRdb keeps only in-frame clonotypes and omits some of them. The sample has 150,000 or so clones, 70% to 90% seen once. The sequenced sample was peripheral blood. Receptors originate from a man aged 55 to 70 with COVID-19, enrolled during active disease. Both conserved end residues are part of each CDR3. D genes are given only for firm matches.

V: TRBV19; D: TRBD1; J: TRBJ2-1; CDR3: CASSRTGGLRNEQFF
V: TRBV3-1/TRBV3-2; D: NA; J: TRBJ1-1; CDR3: CASSQDIGGANIEAFF
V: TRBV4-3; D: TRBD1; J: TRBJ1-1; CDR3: CASSQARQGFGAFF
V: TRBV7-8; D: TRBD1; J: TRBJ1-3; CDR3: CASSHRVQGTGNTIYF
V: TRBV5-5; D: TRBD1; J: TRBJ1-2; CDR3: CASSSRSGTGDGYTF
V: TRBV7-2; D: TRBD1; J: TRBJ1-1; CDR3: CASSSRQGADTEAFF
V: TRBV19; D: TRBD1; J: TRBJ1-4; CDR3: CASSAPQGASQSF
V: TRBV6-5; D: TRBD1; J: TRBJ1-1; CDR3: CASSLARDRNTEAFF
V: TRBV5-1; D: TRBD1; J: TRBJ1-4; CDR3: CASSSGQVLTNEKLFF
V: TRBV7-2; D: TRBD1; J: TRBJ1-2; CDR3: CASSFGNRGPNGGYTF
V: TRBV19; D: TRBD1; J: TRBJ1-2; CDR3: CASSIDYGTEGRRYGYTF
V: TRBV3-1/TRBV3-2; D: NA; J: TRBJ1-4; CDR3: CASSLQGEKLFF
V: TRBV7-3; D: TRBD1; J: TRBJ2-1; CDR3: CASSFGQGIDEQFF
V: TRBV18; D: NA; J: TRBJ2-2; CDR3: CASQLTASTTGELFF
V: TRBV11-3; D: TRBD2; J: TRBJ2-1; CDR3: CASSLTSGAYNEQFF
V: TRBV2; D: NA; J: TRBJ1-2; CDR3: CASSDRVFGYTF
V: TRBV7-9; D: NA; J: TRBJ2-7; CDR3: CASSYSNYEQYF
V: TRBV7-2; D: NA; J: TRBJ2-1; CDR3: CASSLAGGRYEQFF
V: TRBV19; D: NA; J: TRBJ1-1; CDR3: CASSLGVTEAFF
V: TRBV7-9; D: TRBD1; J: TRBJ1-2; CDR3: CASSETASGTGGYYGYTF
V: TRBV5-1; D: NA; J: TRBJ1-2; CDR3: CASSLEKLNYGYTF
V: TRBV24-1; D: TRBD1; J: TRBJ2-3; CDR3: CATSDPSRQGLTDTQYF
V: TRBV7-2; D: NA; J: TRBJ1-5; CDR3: CASSYSQVGNQPQHF
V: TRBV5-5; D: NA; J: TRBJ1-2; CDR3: CASSLSTNYGYTF
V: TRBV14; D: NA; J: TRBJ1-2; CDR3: CASSQVDSQQGFLGGYTF